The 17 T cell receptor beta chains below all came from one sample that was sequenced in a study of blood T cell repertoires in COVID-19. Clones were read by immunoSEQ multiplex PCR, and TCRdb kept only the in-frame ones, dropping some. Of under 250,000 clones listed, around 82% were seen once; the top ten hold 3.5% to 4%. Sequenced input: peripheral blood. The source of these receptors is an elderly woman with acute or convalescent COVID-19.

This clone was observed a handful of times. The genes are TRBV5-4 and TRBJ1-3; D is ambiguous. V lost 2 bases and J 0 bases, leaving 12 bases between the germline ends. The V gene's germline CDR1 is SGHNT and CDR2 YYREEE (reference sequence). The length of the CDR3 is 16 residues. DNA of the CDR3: TGTGCCAGCAGCTTTGACGGAGCGGTCTCTGGAAACACCATATATTTT. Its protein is CASSFDGAVSGNTIYF.

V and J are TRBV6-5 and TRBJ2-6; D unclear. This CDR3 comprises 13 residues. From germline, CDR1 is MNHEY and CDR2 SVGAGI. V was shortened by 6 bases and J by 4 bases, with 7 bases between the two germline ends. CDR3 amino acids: CASSRLGANVLTF. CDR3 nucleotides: TGTGCCAGCAGCCGTCTGGGGGCCAACGTCCTGACTTTC.

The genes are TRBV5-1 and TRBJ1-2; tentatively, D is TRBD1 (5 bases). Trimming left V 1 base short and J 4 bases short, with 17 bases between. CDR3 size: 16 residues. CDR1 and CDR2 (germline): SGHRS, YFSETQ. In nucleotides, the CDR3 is TGCGCCAGCAGCTTGTCAGGGAGGGGATCTTTCTATGGCTACACCTTC. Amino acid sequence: CASSLSGRGSFYGYTF.

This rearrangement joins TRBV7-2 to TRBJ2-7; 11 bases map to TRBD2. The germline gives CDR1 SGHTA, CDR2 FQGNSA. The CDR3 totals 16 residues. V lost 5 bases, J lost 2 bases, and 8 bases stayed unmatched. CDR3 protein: CASSNDGTSGAYEQYF. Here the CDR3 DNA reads TGTGCCAGCAGCAACGATGGGACTAGCGGAGCCTACGAGCAGTACTTC.

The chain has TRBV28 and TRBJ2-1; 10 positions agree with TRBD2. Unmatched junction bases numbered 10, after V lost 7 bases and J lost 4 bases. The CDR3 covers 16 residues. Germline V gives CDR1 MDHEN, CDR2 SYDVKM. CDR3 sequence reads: CASNLAGGATYNEQFF. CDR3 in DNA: TGTGCCAGCAACTTAGCGGGGGGAGCGACTTACAATGAGCAGTTCTTC.

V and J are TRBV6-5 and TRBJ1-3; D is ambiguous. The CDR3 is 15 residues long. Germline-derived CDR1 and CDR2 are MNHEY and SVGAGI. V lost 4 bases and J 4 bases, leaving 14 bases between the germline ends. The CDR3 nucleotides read TGTGCCAGCAGTTCCCCGCTCGGAGGGGGAAACACCATATATTTT. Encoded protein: CASSSPLGGGNTIYF.

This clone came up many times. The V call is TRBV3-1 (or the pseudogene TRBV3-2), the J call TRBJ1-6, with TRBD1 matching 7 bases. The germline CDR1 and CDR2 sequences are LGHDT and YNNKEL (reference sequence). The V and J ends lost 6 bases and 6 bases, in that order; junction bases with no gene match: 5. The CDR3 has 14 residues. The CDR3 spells CASRTTGFNSPLHF. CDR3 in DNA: TGTGCCAGCAGAACGACAGGGTTTAATTCACCCCTCCACTTT.

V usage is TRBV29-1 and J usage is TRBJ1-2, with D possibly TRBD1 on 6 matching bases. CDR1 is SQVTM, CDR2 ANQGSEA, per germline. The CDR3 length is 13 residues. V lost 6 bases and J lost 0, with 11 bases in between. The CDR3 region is CSVPDRPNYGYTF. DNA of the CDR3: TGCAGCGTCCCGGACAGACCTAACTATGGCTACACCTTC.

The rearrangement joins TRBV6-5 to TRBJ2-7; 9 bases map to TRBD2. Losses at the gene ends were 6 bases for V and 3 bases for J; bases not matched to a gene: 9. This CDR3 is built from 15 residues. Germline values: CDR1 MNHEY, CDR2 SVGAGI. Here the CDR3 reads CASRASGVAGYEQYF. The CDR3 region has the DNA TGTGCCAGCAGAGCTAGCGGGGTCGCGGGCTACGAGCAGTACTTC.

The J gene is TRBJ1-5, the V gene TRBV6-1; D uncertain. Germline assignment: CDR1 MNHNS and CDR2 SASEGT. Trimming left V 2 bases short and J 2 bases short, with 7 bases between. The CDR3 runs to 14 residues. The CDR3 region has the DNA TGTGCCAGCAGTGAACAGATGGGCAATCAGCCCCAGCATTTT. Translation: CASSEQMGNQPQHF.

The CDR3 spells CASSPRDTGNEKLFF. CDR3 sequence (DNA): TGTGCCAGCAGTCCTCGGGACACCGGTAATGAAAAACTGTTTTTT. The chain has TRBV5-5 and TRBJ1-4, with a tentative D call TRBD1 (6 bases). Germline V gene sequence: CDR1 SGHKS, CDR2 YYEKEE (reference sequence). Trimming left V 5 bases short and J 4 bases short, with 15 bases between. The CDR3 consists of 15 residues.

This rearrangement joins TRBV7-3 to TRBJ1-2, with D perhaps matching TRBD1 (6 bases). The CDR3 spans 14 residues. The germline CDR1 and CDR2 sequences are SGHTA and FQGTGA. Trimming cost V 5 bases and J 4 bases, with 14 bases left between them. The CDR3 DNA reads TGTGCCAGCAGCCCCCAAGGACAGCCCTATGGCTACACCTTC. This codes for CASSPQGQPYGYTF.

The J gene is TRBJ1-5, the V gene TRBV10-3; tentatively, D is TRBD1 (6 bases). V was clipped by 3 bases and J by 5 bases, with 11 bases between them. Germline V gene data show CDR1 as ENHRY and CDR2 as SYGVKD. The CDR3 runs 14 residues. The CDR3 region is CAISEGQTYQPQHF. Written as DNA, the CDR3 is TGTGCCATCAGTGAAGGACAGACCTATCAGCCCCAGCATTTT.

The CDR3 loop reads CASSIVTGTQGTEAFF. The DNA of the CDR3 is TGTGCCAGTAGTATAGTTACCGGGACACAGGGCACTGAAGCTTTCTTT. The genes are TRBV19 and TRBJ1-1, with TRBD1 as a possible D gene (6 bases). CDR1 and CDR2 from the germline V gene are LNHDA and SQIVND (reference sequence). CDR3 length equals 16 residues. V was shortened by 1 base and J by 4 bases, with 16 bases between the two germline ends.

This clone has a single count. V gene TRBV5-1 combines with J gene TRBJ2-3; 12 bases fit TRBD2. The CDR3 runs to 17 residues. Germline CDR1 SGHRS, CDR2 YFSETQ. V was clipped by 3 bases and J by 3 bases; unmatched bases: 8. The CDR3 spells CASSWDASGGVTDTQYF. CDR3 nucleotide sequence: TGCGCCAGCAGCTGGGATGCTAGCGGGGGGGTTACAGATACGCAGTATTTT. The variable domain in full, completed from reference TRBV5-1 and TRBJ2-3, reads KAGVTQTPRYLIKTRGQQVTLSCSPISGHRSVSWYQQTPGQGLQFLFEYFSETQRNKGNFPGRFSGRQFSNSRSEMNVSTLELGDSALYLCASSWDASGGVTDTQYFGPGTRLTVL.

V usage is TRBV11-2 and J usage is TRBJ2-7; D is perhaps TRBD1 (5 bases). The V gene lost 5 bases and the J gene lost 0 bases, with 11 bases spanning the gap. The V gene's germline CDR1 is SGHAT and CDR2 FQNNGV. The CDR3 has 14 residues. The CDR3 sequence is CASSPQVNSYEQYF. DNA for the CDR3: TGTGCCAGCAGCCCACAGGTGAACTCCTACGAGCAGTACTTC. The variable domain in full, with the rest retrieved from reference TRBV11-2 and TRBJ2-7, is EAGVAQSPRYKIIEKRQSVAFWCNPISGHATLYWYQQILGQGPKLLIQFQNNGVVDDSQLPKDRFSAERLKGVDSTLKIQPAKLEDSAVYLCASSPQVNSYEQYFGPGTRLTVT.

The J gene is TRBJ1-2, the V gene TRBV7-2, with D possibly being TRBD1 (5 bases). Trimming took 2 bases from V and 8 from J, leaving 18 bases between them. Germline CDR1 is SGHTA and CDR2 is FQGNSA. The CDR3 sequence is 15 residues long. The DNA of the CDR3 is TGTGCCAGCAGCTTAAGGGCCGGGGGGTCTATGGGCTACACCTTC. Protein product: CASSLRAGGSMGYTF.